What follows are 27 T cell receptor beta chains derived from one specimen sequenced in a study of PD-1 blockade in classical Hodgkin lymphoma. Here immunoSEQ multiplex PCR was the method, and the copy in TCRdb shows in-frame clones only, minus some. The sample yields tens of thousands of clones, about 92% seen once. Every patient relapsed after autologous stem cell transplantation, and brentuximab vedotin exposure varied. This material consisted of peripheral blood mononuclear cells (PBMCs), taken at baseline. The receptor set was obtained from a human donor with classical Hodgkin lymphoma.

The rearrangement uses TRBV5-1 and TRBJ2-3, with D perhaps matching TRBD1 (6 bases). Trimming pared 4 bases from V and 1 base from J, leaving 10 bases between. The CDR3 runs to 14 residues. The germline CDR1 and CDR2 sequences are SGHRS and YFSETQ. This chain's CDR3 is CASSLKGGTDTQYF. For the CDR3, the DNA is TGCGCCAGCAGCCTGAAGGGGGGCACAGATACGCAGTATTTT.

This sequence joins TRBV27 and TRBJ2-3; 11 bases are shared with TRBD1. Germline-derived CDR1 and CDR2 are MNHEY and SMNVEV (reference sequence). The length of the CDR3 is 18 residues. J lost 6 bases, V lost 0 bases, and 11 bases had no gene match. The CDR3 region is CASSLSSLGTGGSDTQYF. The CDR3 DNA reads TGTGCCAGCAGTTTATCGAGTTTGGGGACAGGGGGAAGCGATACGCAGTATTTT.

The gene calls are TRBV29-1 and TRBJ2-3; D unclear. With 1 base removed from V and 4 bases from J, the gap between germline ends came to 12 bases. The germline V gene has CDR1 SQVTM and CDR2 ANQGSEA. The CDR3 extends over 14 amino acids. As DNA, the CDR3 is TGCAGCGTTGAAGGGGAAATACTGCCAGATACGCAGTATTTT. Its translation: CSVEGEILPDTQYF.

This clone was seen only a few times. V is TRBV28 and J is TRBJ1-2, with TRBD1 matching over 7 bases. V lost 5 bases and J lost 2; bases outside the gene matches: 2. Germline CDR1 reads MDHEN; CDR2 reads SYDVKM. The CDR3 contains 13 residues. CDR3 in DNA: TGTGCCAGCAGTCCGGGACAGAACTATGGCTACACCTTC. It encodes CASSPGQNYGYTF.

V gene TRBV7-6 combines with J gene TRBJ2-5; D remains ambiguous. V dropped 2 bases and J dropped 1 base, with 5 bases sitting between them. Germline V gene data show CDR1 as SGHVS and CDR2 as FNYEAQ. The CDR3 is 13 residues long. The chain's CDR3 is CASSLRAQETQYF. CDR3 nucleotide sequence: TGTGCCAGCAGCTTAAGGGCCCAAGAGACCCAGTACTTC.

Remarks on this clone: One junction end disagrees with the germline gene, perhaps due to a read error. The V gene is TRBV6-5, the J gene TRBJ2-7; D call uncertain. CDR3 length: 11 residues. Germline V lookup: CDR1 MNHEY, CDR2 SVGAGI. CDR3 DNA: TGTGCCAGCACCCACTCCGACGAGCAGTACTTC. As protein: CASTHSDEQYF.

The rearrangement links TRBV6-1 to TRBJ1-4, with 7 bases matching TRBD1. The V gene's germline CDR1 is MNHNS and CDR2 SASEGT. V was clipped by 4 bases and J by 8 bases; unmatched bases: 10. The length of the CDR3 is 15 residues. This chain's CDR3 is CASSAHRGKEEKLFF. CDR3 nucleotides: TGTGCCAGCAGTGCCCACAGGGGTAAGGAAGAAAAACTGTTTTTT.

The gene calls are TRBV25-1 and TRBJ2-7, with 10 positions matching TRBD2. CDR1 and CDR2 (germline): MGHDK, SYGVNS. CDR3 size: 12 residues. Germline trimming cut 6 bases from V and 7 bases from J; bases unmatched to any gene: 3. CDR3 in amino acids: CASRVTSGEQYF. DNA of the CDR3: TGTGCCAGCAGAGTGACTAGCGGGGAGCAGTACTTC.

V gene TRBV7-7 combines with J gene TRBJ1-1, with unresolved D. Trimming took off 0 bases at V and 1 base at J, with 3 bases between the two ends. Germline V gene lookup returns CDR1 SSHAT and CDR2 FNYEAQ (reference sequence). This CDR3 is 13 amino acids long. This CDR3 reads CASSLARNTEAFF. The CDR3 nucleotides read TGTGCCAGCAGCTTAGCCAGGAACACTGAAGCTTTCTTT.

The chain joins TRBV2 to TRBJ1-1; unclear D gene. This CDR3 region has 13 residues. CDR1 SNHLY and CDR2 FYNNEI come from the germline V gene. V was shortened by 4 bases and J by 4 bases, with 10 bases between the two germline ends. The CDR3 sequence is CASSVGLATEAFF. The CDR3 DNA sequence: TGTGCCAGCAGTGTCGGTTTGGCCACTGAAGCTTTCTTT.

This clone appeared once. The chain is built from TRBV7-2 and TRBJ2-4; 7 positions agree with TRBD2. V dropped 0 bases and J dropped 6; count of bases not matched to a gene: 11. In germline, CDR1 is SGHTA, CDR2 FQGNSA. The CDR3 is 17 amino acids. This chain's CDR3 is CASSLASGGSAVNIQYF. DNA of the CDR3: TGTGCCAGCAGCTTAGCGTCAGGCGGGAGCGCGGTAAACATTCAGTACTTC.

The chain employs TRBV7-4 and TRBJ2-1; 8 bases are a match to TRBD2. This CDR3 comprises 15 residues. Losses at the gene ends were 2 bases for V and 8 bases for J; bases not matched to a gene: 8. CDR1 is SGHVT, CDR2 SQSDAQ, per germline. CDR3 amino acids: CASSLWSGSVDEQFF. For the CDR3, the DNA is TGTGCCAGCAGCTTATGGAGCGGGAGTGTCGATGAGCAGTTCTTC.

CDR3 in DNA: TGTGCCAGCAGTTCTTCCAGTAAAGCCAAAAACATTCAGTACTTC. Encoded protein: CASSSSSKAKNIQYF. This chain uses TRBV27 with TRBJ2-4; D gene ambiguous. Germline V gives CDR1 MNHEY, CDR2 SMNVEV (reference sequence). Trimming pared 4 bases from V and 0 bases from J, leaving 10 bases between. CDR3 size: 15 residues.

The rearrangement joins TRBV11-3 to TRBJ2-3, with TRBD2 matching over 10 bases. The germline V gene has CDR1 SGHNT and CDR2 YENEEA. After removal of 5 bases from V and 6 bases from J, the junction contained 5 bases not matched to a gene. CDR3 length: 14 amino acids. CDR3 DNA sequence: TGTGCCAGCAGCCTGAGCGGGGGGGCCGATACGCAGTATTTT. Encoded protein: CASSLSGGADTQYF.

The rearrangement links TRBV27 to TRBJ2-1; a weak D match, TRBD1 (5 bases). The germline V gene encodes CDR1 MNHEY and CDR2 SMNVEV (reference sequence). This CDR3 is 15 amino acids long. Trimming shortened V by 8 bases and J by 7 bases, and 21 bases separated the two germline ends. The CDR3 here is CASHVDSRGRNEQFF. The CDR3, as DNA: TGTGCCAGCCATGTAGACAGCCGCGGTCGTAATGAGCAGTTCTTC.

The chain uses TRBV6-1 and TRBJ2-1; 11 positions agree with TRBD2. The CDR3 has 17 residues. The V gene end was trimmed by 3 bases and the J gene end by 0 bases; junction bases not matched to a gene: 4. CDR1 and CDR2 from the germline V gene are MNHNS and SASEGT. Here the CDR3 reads CASSDLAGGNSYNEQFF. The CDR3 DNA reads TGTGCCAGCAGTGACCTAGCGGGGGGAAACTCCTACAATGAGCAGTTCTTC.

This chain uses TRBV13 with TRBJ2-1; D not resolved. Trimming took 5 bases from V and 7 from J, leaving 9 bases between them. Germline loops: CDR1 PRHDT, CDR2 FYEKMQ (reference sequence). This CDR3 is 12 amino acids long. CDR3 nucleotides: TGTGCCAGCAGCACCGTCCCGAATGAGCAGTTCTTC. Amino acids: CASSTVPNEQFF.

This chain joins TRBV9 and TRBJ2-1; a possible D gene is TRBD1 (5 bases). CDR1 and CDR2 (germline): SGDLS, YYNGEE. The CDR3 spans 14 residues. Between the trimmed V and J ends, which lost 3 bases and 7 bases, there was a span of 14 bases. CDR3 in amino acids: CASSGESGLNEQFF. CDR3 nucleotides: TGTGCCAGCAGCGGCGAATCAGGGTTGAATGAGCAGTTCTTC.

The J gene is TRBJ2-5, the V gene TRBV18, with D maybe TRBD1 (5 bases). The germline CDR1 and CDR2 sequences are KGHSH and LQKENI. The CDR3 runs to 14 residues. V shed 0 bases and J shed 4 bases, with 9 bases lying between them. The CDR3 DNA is TGTGCCAGCTCACCACCGCAGGGTGGAGAGACCCAGTACTTC. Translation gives CASSPPQGGETQYF.

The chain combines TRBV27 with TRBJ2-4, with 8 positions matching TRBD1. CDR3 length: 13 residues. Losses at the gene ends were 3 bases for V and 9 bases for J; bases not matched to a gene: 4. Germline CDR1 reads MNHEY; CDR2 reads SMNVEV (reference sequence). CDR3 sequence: CASSLGQGAIQYF. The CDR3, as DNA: TGTGCCAGCAGTTTGGGCCAGGGGGCCATTCAGTACTTC.

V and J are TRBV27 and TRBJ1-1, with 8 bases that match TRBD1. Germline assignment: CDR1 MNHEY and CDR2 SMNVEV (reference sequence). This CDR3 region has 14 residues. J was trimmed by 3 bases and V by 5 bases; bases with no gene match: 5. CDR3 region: CASSPRQGYTEAFF. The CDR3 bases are TGTGCCAGCAGTCCCCGACAGGGGTACACTGAAGCTTTCTTT.

As DNA, the CDR3 is TGTGCCAGCAGTGTTAGGGATCCCATACGTCAGCCCCAGCATTTT. It encodes CASSVRDPIRQPQHF. The chain uses TRBV2 and TRBJ1-5, with unresolved D. V was shortened by 4 bases and J by 6 bases, with 16 bases between the two germline ends. Germline V lookup: CDR1 SNHLY, CDR2 FYNNEI. This CDR3 has 15 residues.

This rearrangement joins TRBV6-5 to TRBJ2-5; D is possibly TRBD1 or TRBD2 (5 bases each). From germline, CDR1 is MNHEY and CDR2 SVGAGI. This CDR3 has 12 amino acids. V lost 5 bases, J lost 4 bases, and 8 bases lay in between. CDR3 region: CASSAGTETQYF. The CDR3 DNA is TGTGCCAGCAGTGCCGGGACAGAGACCCAGTACTTC.

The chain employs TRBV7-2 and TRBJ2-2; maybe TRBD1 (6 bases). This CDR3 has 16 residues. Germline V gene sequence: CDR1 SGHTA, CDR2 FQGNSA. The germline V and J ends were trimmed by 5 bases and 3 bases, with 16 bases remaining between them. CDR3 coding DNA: TGTGCCAGCAGCGTTGCAGGGGCCCCAGACACCGGGGAGCTGTTTTTT. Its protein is CASSVAGAPDTGELFF.

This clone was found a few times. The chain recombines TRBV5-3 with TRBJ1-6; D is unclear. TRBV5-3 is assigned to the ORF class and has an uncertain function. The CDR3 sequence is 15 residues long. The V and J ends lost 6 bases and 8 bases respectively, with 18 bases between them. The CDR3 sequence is CARTVREGEDSPLHF. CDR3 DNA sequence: TGTGCCAGAACCGTACGGGAGGGTGAGGATTCACCCCTCCACTTT.

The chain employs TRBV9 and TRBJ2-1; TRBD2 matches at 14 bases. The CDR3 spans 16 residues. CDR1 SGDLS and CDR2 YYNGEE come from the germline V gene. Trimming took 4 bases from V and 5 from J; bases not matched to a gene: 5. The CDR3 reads CASSLLGLAGDNEQFF. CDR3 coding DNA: TGTGCCAGCAGCCTCCTGGGACTAGCGGGGGACAATGAGCAGTTCTTC. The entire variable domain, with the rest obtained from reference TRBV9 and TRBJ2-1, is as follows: DSGVTQTPKHLITATGQRVTLRCSPRSGDLSVYWYQQSLDQGLQFLIQYYNGEERAKGNILERFSAQQFPDLHSELNLSSLELGDSALYFCASSLLGLAGDNEQFFGPGTRLTVL.

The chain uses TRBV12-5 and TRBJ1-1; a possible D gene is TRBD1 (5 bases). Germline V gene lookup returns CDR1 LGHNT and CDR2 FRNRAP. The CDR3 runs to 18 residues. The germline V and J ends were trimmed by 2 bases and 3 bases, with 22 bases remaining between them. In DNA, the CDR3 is TGTGCTAGTGGTTTGAAGCTGGAATTGTCGGGGGAGGACACTGAAGCTTTCTTT. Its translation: CASGLKLELSGEDTEAFF.